These 9 T cell receptor beta chains originate from one sample sequenced in a study. TCRdb passed the RT-PCR reads through MiXCR, listing each CDR3 protein once. The sample holds hundreds of thousands of distinct CDR3 sequences, more than 13% seen once. Specimen: memory CD4+ T cells from blood. The origin of the receptors is a female donor in good health, serving as a healthy control.

This clonotype was seen only a few times. This sequence joins TRBV6-2 or TRBV6-3 and TRBJ2-4; 13 bases are a match to TRBD2. Trimming removed 6 bases from V and 8 bases from J; junction bases left unmatched: 19. The V gene's germline CDR1 is MNHEY and CDR2 SVGEGT. The CDR3 totals 19 residues. The CDR3, as DNA: TGTGCCAGCAGAGAAGGACTAGCGGGAGTCCAAAAATCTGTTGACATTCAGTACTTC. It translates to CASREGLAGVQKSVDIQYF.

The CDR3 here is CASSQVGQDTIYF. The CDR3 DNA is TGTGCCAGCAGCCAAGTCGGGCAGGACACCATATATTTT. V is TRBV3-1 and J is TRBJ1-3; D not certain. V lost 1 base and J 8 bases, leaving 9 bases between the germline ends. CDR1 and CDR2 (germline): LGHDT, YNNKEL (reference sequence). The length of the CDR3 is 13 residues.

The chain employs TRBV7-2 and TRBJ2-5; 8 positions agree with TRBD2. CDR1 SGHTA and CDR2 FQGNSA come from the germline V gene. The length of the CDR3 is 14 residues. J was trimmed by 5 bases and V by 7 bases; bases with no gene match: 9. The CDR3 DNA is TGTGCCAGCACCAAACCGGGACTAGAGGAGACCCAGTACTTC. Encoded protein: CASTKPGLEETQYF.

This clonotype was observed a handful of times. The chain uses TRBV6-5 and TRBJ2-1; TRBD2 matches 10 bases. The CDR3 sequence is 14 residues long. Germline CDR1 reads MNHEY; CDR2 reads SVGAGI. V was pared by 7 bases and J by 7 bases, with 7 bases of the junction left unmatched. The CDR3 loop reads CASTGSSGSNEQFF. The CDR3, as DNA: TGTGCCAGCACTGGTTCTAGCGGGAGTAATGAGCAGTTCTTC.

The rearrangement joins TRBV25-1 to TRBJ2-7; D may correspond to TRBD1 or TRBD2 (6 bases each). Trimming removed 5 bases from V and 6 bases from J, with 17 bases in between. The CDR3 is 14 amino acids. CDR1 MGHDK and CDR2 SYGVNS come from the germline V gene. The CDR3 nucleotides read TGTGCCAGCAGTACACACAGGGAGGAACGCGAGCAGTACTTC. The encoded protein is CASSTHREEREQYF.

This clonotype came up many times. V and J are TRBV4-3 and TRBJ1-2; D remains unclear. Germline V gene lookup returns CDR1 LGHNA and CDR2 YSLEER. V dropped 3 bases and J dropped 6 bases, with 11 bases sitting between them. This CDR3 region has 13 residues. Here the CDR3 reads CASSHIAGDGYTF. The DNA for the CDR3 is TGCGCCAGCAGCCACATCGCCGGGGATGGCTACACCTTC.

This clonotype has only a few counts. The chain uses TRBV6-2 or TRBV6-3 and TRBJ2-7; D is undetermined. Deletions cut 0 bases from V and 9 bases from J, with 15 bases between. The CDR3 length is 14 residues. CDR1 and CDR2 (germline): MNHEY, SVGEGT. The CDR3 loop reads CASSYSISAHGQYF. Written as DNA, the CDR3 is TGTGCCAGCAGTTACTCGATCAGCGCCCACGGGCAGTACTTC.

The gene calls are TRBV6-6 and TRBJ2-1, with 15 bases fitting TRBD2. This CDR3 is 18 amino acids long. Germline V gene lookup returns CDR1 MNHNY and CDR2 SVGAGI (reference sequence). V gave up 4 bases and J gave up 5 bases; unmatched junction bases: 9. The CDR3 nucleotides read TGTGCCAGCAGTTCAGCCGGGACTAGCGGGAGGCACAACAATGAGCAGTTCTTC. It is translated as CASSSAGTSGRHNNEQFF.

The table lists this clonotype with a few counts. This chain links TRBV7-9 with TRBJ2-1, with 9 bases matching TRBD2. V lost 5 bases and J lost 4; bases outside the gene matches: 12. Germline values: CDR1 SEHNR, CDR2 FQNEAQ (reference sequence). This CDR3 contains 17 residues. The CDR3 DNA is TGTGCCAGCAGCCCTCTAGGGCTAGCGGGGTTGTACAATGAGCAGTTCTTC. Protein: CASSPLGLAGLYNEQFF.